The entry that follows covers one T cell receptor beta chain sequence. What it binds is not known. Between 20,000 and 1,000,000 sorted cells, with 10%, 30% or 50% RNA, yielded naive CD8 libraries. As CD8+CD4-CCR7+CD45RA+ cells, naive CD8 T cells were sorted. These data originate in a study of molecular identifiers for immune sequencing clone quantification. Study results and limitations: Effector cells kept over 98% of their molecules in clones above 20 RNA copies, while naive cells kept under 1% there.

The use of previously described methods and listed TCR primers produced the bulk TCR libraries. One entry per CDR3 protein, called by TCRdb with MiXCR from the PCR reads. Of about 320,000 distinct CDR3 sequences listed, roughly 24% are singletons. Germline values: CDR1 SGHNT, CDR2 YYREEE (reference sequence). The CDR3 length is 16 residues. V lost 5 bases and J 1 base, leaving 19 bases between the germline ends. Material: naive CD8+ T cells from blood, with Jurkat cell RNA spiked in. The subset denotes: FACS-sorted CD8+CD4-CCR7+CD45RA+ naive T cells. V usage is TRBV5-4 and J usage is TRBJ2-7; perhaps TRBD1 as D (6 bases). This TCR was sampled from a human donor in good health. Some libraries in this study had Jurkat cell RNA spiked in. The CDR3 reads CASRSNMGAPSYEQYF. In DNA form, the CDR3 reads TGTGCCAGCAGGTCAAATATGGGGGCCCCTTCCTACGAGCAGTACTTC.